Listed below are T cell receptor beta chains from one sample, sequenced in a study of shared clonotypes between healthy human individuals. Profiling relied on immunoSEQ multiplex PCR, and the TCRdb table lists in-frame clones only, not all of them. The sample lists approximately 2,300,000 clones; just under 95% were seen once. Sequences were obtained from naive CD4+ T cells from PBMCs. Receptors were obtained from a man between 18 and 29 years old in good health. Some clones in this sample may be carry-over from other donors' samples. Both conserved end residues are part of each CDR3. The order of the fields is D gene, J gene, V gene, clone size, CDR3 DNA, CDR3 protein. A D gene is named only where the DNA matches it firmly. Clone size is given for some rows only: seen once, a few or many times, or a class if the clone is expanded.

d_gene: TRBD2; j_gene: TRBJ2-7; v_gene: TRBV5-6; abundance: -; CDR3nt: TGTGCCAGCAGCTTGGTGGCAAGGACTAGCGGCTACGAGCAGTACTTC; CDR3aa: CASSLVARTSGYEQYF
d_gene: -; j_gene: TRBJ2-6; v_gene: TRBV25-1; abundance: -; CDR3nt: TGTGCCAGCAGTGAAGGTTTCCAAGCCACTGGGGCCAACGTCCTGACTTTC; CDR3aa: CASSEGFQATGANVLTF
d_gene: -; j_gene: TRBJ2-1; v_gene: TRBV28; abundance: -; CDR3nt: TGTGCCAGCAGTTTCAGTGGAGGCTCCTACAATGAGCAGTTCTTC; CDR3aa: CASSFSGGSYNEQFF
d_gene: -; j_gene: TRBJ2-3; v_gene: TRBV28; abundance: -; CDR3nt: TGTGCCAGCAGTTTAACAGAAACAGATACGCAGTATTTT; CDR3aa: CASSLTETDTQYF
d_gene: TRBD1; j_gene: TRBJ1-1; v_gene: TRBV28; abundance: -; CDR3nt: TGTGCCAGCAGAGAGACAGGGACTGAAGCTTTCTTT; CDR3aa: CASRETGTEAFF
d_gene: -; j_gene: TRBJ1-4; v_gene: TRBV15; abundance: -; CDR3nt: TGTGCCACCAGCAGCCGACTGACCGGCGGGAATGAAAAACTGTTTTTT; CDR3aa: CATSSRLTGGNEKLFF
d_gene: -; j_gene: TRBJ2-5; v_gene: TRBV5-4; abundance: -; CDR3nt: TGTGCCAGCAGTCTGGACTCTGAGCCCCAGTACTTC; CDR3aa: CASSLDSEPQYF
d_gene: TRBD2; j_gene: TRBJ2-7; v_gene: TRBV11-2; abundance: -; CDR3nt: TGTGCCAGCAGCTTCGGGTGGGTGGGACTAGCGGGCCACAGAGTCGAGCAGTACTTC; CDR3aa: CASSFGWVGLAGHRVEQYF
d_gene: -; j_gene: TRBJ2-1; v_gene: TRBV14; abundance: -; CDR3nt: TGTGCCAGCAGCCAAGATCGATACAATGAGCAGTTCTTC; CDR3aa: CASSQDRYNEQFF
d_gene: -; j_gene: TRBJ1-1; v_gene: TRBV9; abundance: -; CDR3nt: TGTGCCAGCAGCGCTCGTATGGAGGGGAACACTGAAGCTTTCTTT; CDR3aa: CASSARMEGNTEAFF
d_gene: -; j_gene: TRBJ1-5; v_gene: TRBV5-1; abundance: few; CDR3nt: TGCGCCAGCAATGGAACAGTAAAGCCCCAGCATTTT; CDR3aa: CASNGTVKPQHF
d_gene: TRBD2; j_gene: TRBJ2-3; v_gene: TRBV10-1; abundance: -; CDR3nt: TGCGCCAGCAGTGAGACCCTAGCGGGAGGGCCAGGGGATACGCAGTATTTT; CDR3aa: CASSETLAGGPGDTQYF